This TCR beta chain was recovered during a study of identical twins (dated by TCRdb to 2016 to 2017). The study in broad terms: To test whether fetal clonotypes persist, the study used deep sequencing on TCR alpha and beta repertoires from monozygotic twins, unrelated adults of various ages, and cord blood. Replicate twin experiments were performed at different times using different library preparation protocols to rule out contamination.

With respect to this clonotype: There is no known antigen for this receptor. The input lacks base qualities; no much larger clone sits a single base away.

The library was prepared using 5' RACE. TCRdb records Illumina HiSeq 2000 as the sequencer. Template switching added a universal primer binding site, and the final cDNA carried a unique molecular identifier that allowed TCR cDNA molecules to be counted accurately. First-strand cDNA for TCR alpha and beta chains was synthesized from specific primers in the conserved constant-segment region. Each cDNA library was double barcoded, with a SMART-Mk sample barcode plus Illumina barcodes, to control for contamination. Two successive PCR steps introduced TruSeq adapter sequences along with Illumina sample barcodes. The TCR alpha and beta cDNA libraries were sequenced on the Illumina HiSeq platform using custom primers. Per the original workflow: MiGEC processed the raw reads to extract unique molecular identifiers, while MiXCR was used to determine the CDR3 positions. Recombination models were inferred per individual with the repgenHMM and IGoR tools using an EM algorithm. The analysis of shared clonotypes was done with the tcR package in R, with sharing normalized by the product of cloneset sizes. To study raw recombination without the effects of thymic and clonal selection, out-of-frame nonproductive sequences were analyzed. TCRdb redid the processing of the public reads, applying fastp at Q25 and MiXCR, and retained in-frame beta chains. CDR3 protein sequences are deduplicated, and each keeps its most common genes and DNA. These V and J calls derive from TCRdb rather than the authors' analysis. The sample records around 960,000 distinct CDR3 sequences, roughly an eighth of which are singletons. The top ten hold around 1.5% of the sample.

Points the paper makes about the study in general: Out-of-frame TCR alpha sharing in monozygotic twins was systematically underestimated by recombination models, whereas sharing between unrelated individuals was in agreement with the recombination models. Abundant cord blood beta clonotypes carried fewer insertions; young adult naive repertoires showed a weaker similar trend, while memory repertoires showed none. Invariant T cells such as MAIT and iNKT could partly confound zero-insertion analyses, though diverse VJ usage argued against this for most clonotypes. Because the same donors could not be followed over many years, conclusions were based on cross-sectional statistical analysis. The excess sharing between twins in beta out-of-frame sequences was weaker because fewer shared sequences reduced the signal-to-noise ratio. Compared with coincidental sharing between unrelated individuals, an excess of low generation-probability sequences was observed among out-of-frame TCR alpha sequences shared between twins.

Every donor in the study was a healthy Caucasian. Three pairs of female monozygotic twins, all aged about 18 to 29 years, made up the twin cohort. Peripheral blood mononuclear cells were the source from which RNA for the TCR libraries was isolated. Separately, the same data were catalogued under a study of yellow fever vaccine responses in identical twins. Per that second paper: The T cell response to vaccination in identical twins was reported by the authors to appear partly convergent and partly personalized. In the study, vaccine-responding T cell clones were precisely tracked in identical twins.

The receptor was derived from a woman between 18 and 30 years old in good health. The sample was PBMCs.

For the CDR3, the sequence is CASSLGVGTGDLEQYV. At the DNA level, the sequence is TGTGCCAGCAGCTTAGGGGTGGGGACAGGGGATCTCGAGCAGTACGTC. Recombination joined TRBV7-9 with TRBJ2-7; TRBD1 fits 10 bases in the junction. From a lookup of the germline V gene (reference sequence), CDR1 and CDR2 are SEHNR and FQNEAQ. Here V drops 1 base and J drops 6 bases, and the junction holds 9 bases not matched to any gene. There are 16 amino acids in the CDR3, from cysteine to valine inclusive. Of all the DNA, just the CDR3 is kept, 48 bases in frame from base 1.